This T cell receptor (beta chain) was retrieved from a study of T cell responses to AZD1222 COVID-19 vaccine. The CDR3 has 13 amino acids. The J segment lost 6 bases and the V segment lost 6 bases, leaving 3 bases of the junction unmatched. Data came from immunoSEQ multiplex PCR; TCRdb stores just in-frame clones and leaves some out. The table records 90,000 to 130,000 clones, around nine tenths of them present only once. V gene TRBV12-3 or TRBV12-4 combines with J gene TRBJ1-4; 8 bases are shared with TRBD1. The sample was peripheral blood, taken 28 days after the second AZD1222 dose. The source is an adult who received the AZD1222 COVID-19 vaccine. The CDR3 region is CASRTGVDEKLFF. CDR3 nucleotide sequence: TGTGCCAGCAGGACAGGGGTTGATGAAAAACTGTTTTTT.